Below, one T cell receptor (beta chain) is given with its context. This specimen belongs to a study of blood T cell repertoires in COVID-19. This CDR3 region has 15 residues. V lost 1 base to trimming and J lost 4 bases, with 11 bases between them. Per the germline V gene, CDR1 is SGHTA and CDR2 is FQGNSA. The table came from immunoSEQ multiplex PCR; TCRdb's copy has only in-frame clones and leaves some out. The sample includes around 260,000 clones, 70% to 90% of them seen just once. The sequencing sample was made of PBMCs or T cells enriched from blood (not recorded which). The rearrangement joins TRBV7-2 to TRBJ1-5, with D possibly TRBD1 on 5 matching bases. The clonotype originates from a woman aged 30 to 39 who had recovered from COVID-19. The CDR3 sequence is CASSLGGRQNQPQHF. The CDR3 nucleotides are TGTGCCAGCAGCTTAGGGGGCAGGCAGAATCAGCCCCAGCATTTT.